A selection of T cell receptor beta chains follows, all from one sample in a study of human T cells and chemical hapten exposure. TCRdb reprocessed the reads with MiXCR, giving one entry per CDR3 protein. This sample carries 95,000 to 150,000 distinct CDR3 sequences, 8.5% of them seen once, and the ten largest clones take 1.2% to 1.5%. Sequencing was carried out using whole blood. The receptors shown here come from a human donor in good health. Some clones in this sample may be carry-over from other donors' samples. Both conserved end residues are part of each CDR3. Fields, in order: CDR3 length, clone size, J gene, D gene, V gene, CDR3 protein, CDR3 DNA. A D gene is named only where the DNA matches it firmly. Rows give clone size only sometimes, using once, few, many, or a class for an expanded clone.

CDR3 length: 14; clone size: many; J gene: TRBJ1-2; D gene: -; V gene: TRBV20-1; CDR3 protein: CSAREDYRAYGYTF; CDR3 DNA: TGCAGTGCTAGAGAAGACTATCGGGCCTATGGCTACACCTTC
CDR3 length: 13; clone size: many; J gene: TRBJ1-4; D gene: TRBD1; V gene: TRBV2; CDR3 protein: CAGRGQANEKLFF; CDR3 DNA: TGTGCCGGAAGGGGACAGGCTAATGAAAAACTGTTTTTT
CDR3 length: 15; clone size: few; J gene: TRBJ2-7; D gene: TRBD2; V gene: TRBV29-1; CDR3 protein: CSVLKLAGTSYEQYF; CDR3 DNA: TGCAGCGTTCTGAAACTAGCGGGGACGTCCTACGAGCAGTACTTC
CDR3 length: 17; clone size: few; J gene: TRBJ2-6; D gene: TRBD1; V gene: TRBV19; CDR3 protein: CASSVWTGGSGANVLTF; CDR3 DNA: TGTGCCAGTAGCGTTTGGACAGGGGGCTCTGGGGCCAACGTCCTGACTTTC
CDR3 length: 15; clone size: few; J gene: TRBJ2-2; D gene: TRBD2; V gene: TRBV3-1; CDR3 protein: CASSGLAGVAGELFF; CDR3 DNA: TGTGCCAGCAGCGGGCTAGCGGGAGTTGCCGGGGAGCTGTTTTTT
CDR3 length: 14; clone size: many; J gene: TRBJ1-5; D gene: -; V gene: TRBV10-3; CDR3 protein: CAISESQGNQPQHF; CDR3 DNA: TGTGCCATCAGTGAATCTCAGGGCAATCAGCCCCAGCATTTT
CDR3 length: 14; clone size: -; J gene: TRBJ2-5; D gene: -; V gene: TRBV12-3/TRBV12-4; CDR3 protein: CASRHSGVGETQYF; CDR3 DNA: TGTGCCAGCAGACATAGTGGGGTCGGGGAGACCCAGTACTTC
CDR3 length: 17; clone size: -; J gene: TRBJ1-6; D gene: -; V gene: TRBV3-1; CDR3 protein: CASSQEAGSSYNSPLHF; CDR3 DNA: TGTGCCAGCAGCCAAGAGGCTGGGAGCTCCTATAATTCACCCCTCCACTTT
CDR3 length: 15; clone size: few; J gene: TRBJ2-2; D gene: -; V gene: TRBV27; CDR3 protein: CASSTQGPNTGELFF; CDR3 DNA: TGTGCCAGCAGTACACAGGGACCGAACACCGGGGAGCTGTTTTTT
CDR3 length: 12; clone size: few; J gene: TRBJ2-7; D gene: -; V gene: TRBV29-1; CDR3 protein: CSVGTGVYEQYF; CDR3 DNA: TGCAGCGTTGGCACAGGTGTCTACGAGCAGTACTTC
CDR3 length: 14; clone size: -; J gene: TRBJ1-1; D gene: -; V gene: TRBV5-5; CDR3 protein: CASSLGWGATEAFF; CDR3 DNA: TGTGCCAGCAGCTTGGGTTGGGGGGCGACTGAAGCTTTCTTT
CDR3 length: 14; clone size: many; J gene: TRBJ2-1; D gene: TRBD2; V gene: TRBV20-1; CDR3 protein: CSATGTILNNEQFF; CDR3 DNA: TGCAGTGCTACCGGGACTATCCTAAACAATGAGCAGTTCTTC
CDR3 length: 12; clone size: few; J gene: TRBJ1-1; D gene: -; V gene: TRBV10-3; CDR3 protein: CAISATPPGAFF; CDR3 DNA: TGTGCCATCAGTGCTACCCCGCCCGGGGCTTTCTTT